This TCR beta chain stems from a study of T-cell reconstitution after alpha-beta-depleted transplantation in children. The TCRbeta library was prepared with unique molecular identifiers. TCRdb reprocessed the PCR reads with MiXCR, giving one entry per CDR3 protein. The table records roughly 100,000 distinct CDR3 sequences, 7.5% to 9.5% of them present only once. The V end lost 5 bases, the J end lost 0 bases, and 17 bases lay between the germline ends. The V gene's germline CDR1 is LNHDA and CDR2 SQIVND (reference sequence). This CDR3 spans 17 amino acids. This clonotype was seen at least ten times. The source of this sequence is a human donor who donated a stem cell graft to a child with congenital amegakaryocytic thrombocytopenia. V usage is TRBV19 and J usage is TRBJ1-5; possible D gene TRBD1, 5 bases. The source was PBMCs from the stem cell graft donor, collected from the stem cell graft. In DNA, the CDR3 is TGTGCCAGTAGTGTGACAGTTTCTATCTTTAGCAATCAGCCCCAGCATTTT. This codes for CASSVTVSIFSNQPQHF.